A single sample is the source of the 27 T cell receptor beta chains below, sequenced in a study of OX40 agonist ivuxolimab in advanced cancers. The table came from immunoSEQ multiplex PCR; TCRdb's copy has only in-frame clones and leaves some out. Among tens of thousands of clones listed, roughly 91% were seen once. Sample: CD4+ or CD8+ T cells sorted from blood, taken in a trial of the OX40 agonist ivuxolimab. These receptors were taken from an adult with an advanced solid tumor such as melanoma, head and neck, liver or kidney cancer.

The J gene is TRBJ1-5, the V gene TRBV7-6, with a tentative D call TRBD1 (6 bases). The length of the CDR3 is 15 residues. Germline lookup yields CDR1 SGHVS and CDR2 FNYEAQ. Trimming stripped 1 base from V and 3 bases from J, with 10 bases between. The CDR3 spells CASSLVQGNNQPQHF. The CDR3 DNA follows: TGTGCCAGCAGCTTAGTACAGGGAAACAATCAGCCCCAGCATTTT. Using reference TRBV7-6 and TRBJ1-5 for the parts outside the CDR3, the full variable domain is GAGVSQSPRYKVTKRGQDVALRCDPISGHVSLYWYRQALGQGPEFLTYFNYEAQQDKSGLPNDRFSAERPEGSISTLTIQRTEQRDSAMYRCASSLVQGNNQPQHFGDGTRLSIL.

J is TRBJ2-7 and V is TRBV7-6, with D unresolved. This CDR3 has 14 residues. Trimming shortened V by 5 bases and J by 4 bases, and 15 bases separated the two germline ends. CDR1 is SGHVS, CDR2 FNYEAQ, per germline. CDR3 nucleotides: TGTGCCAGCAGCCCCAGCCCATTAGTTTACGAGCAGTACTTC. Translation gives CASSPSPLVYEQYF.

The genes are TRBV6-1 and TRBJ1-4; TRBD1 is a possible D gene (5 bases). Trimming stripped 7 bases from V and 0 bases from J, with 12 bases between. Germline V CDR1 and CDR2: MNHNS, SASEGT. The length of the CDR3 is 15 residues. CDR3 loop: CASNWDVATNEKLFF. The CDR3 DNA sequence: TGTGCCAGCAATTGGGACGTAGCAACTAATGAAAAACTGTTTTTT.

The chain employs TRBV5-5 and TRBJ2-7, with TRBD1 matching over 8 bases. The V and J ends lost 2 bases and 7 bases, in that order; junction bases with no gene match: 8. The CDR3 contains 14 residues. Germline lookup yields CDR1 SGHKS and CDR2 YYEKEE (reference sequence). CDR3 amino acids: CASSFGQGAREQYF. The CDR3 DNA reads TGTGCCAGCAGCTTTGGCCAGGGGGCGCGTGAGCAGTACTTC.

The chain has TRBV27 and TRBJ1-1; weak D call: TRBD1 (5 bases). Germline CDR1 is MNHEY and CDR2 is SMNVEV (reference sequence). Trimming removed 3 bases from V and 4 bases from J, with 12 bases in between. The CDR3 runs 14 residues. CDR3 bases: TGTGCCAGCAGTTTTGGGAGTGGGGCCACTGAAGCTTTCTTT. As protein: CASSFGSGATEAFF.

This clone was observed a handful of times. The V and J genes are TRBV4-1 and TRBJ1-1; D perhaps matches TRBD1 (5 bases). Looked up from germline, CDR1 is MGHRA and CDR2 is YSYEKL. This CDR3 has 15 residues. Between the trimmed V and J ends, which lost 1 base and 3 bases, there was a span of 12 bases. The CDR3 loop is CASSQVSAGDTEAFF. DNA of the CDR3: TGCGCCAGCAGCCAAGTCAGTGCGGGGGACACTGAAGCTTTCTTT.

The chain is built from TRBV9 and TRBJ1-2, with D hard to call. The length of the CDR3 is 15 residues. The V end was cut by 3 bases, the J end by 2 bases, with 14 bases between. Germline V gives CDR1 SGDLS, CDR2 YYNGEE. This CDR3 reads CASSAFTETNYGYTF. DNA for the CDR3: TGTGCCAGCAGCGCCTTCACAGAAACAAACTATGGCTACACCTTC. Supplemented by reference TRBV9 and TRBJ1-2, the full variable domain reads DSGVTQTPKHLITATGQRVTLRCSPRSGDLSVYWYQQSLDQGLQFLIQYYNGEERAKGNILERFSAQQFPDLHSELNLSSLELGDSALYFCASSAFTETNYGYTFGSGTRLTVV.

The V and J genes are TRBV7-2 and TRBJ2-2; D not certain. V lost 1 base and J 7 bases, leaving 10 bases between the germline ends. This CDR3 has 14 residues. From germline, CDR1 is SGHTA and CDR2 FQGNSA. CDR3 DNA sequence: TGTGCCAGCAGCTTAGGCCCCACGATCGGGGAGCTGTTTTTT. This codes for CASSLGPTIGELFF.

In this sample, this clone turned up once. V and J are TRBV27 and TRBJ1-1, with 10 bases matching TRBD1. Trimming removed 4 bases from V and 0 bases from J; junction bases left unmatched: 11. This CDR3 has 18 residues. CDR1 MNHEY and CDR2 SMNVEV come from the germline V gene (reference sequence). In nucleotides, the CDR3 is TGTGCCAGCAGTTACCTGGGGACAGGGGCCGTCATGAACACTGAAGCTTTCTTT. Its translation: CASSYLGTGAVMNTEAFF.

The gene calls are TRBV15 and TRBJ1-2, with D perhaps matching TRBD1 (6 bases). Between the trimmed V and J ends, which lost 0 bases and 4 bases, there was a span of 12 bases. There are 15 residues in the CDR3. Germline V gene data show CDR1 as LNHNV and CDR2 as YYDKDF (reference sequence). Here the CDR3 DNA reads TGTGCCACCAGCAGAGATGGGCAGGGGCCCTATGGCTACACCTTC. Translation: CATSRDGQGPYGYTF.

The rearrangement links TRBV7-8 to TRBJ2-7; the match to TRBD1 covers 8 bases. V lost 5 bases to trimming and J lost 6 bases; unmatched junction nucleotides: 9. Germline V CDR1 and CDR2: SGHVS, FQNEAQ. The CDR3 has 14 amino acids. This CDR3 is CASSISDRGVEQYF. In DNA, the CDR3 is TGTGCCAGCAGCATTTCTGACAGGGGTGTCGAGCAGTACTTC. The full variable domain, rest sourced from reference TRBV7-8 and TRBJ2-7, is GAGVSQSPRYKVAKRGQDVALRCDPISGHVSLFWYQQALGQGPEFLTYFQNEAQLDKSGLPSDRFFAERPEGSVSTLKIQRTQQEDSAVYLCASSISDRGVEQYFGPGTRLTVT.

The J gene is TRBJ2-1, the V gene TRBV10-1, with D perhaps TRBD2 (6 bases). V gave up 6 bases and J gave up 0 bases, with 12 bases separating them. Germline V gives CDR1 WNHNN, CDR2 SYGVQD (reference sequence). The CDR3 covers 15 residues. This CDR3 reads CASSRDSSSYNEQFF. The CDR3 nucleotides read TGCGCCAGCAGCCGGGACTCGAGCTCCTACAATGAGCAGTTCTTC.

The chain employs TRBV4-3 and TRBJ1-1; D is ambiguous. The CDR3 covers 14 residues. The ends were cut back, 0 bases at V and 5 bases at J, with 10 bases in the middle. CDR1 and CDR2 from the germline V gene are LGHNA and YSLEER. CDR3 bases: TGCGCCAGCAGCCAAGACAGGTACTCGACTGAAGCTTTCTTT. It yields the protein CASSQDRYSTEAFF.

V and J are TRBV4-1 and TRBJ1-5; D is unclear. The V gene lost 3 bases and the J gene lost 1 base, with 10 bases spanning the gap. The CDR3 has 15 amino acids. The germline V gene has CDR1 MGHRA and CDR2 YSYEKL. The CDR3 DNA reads TGCGCCAGCAGCCACCGACATATGAGCAATCAGCCCCAGCATTTT. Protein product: CASSHRHMSNQPQHF.

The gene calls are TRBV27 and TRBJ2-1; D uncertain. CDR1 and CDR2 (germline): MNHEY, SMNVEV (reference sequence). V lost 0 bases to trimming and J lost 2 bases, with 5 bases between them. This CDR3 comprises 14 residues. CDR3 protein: CASSLSGTYNEQFF. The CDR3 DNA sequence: TGTGCCAGCAGTTTATCGGGGACCTACAATGAGCAGTTCTTC.

The CDR3 region has the DNA TGTGCCAGTAGTCTAACCCCGATGGACAGGGGGCATGGCACTGAAGCTTTCTTT. It yields the protein CASSLTPMDRGHGTEAFF. V is TRBV19 and J is TRBJ1-1; TRBD1 agrees at 11 bases. CDR1 and CDR2 from the germline V gene are LNHDA and SQIVND (reference sequence). After removal of 5 bases from V and 4 bases from J, the junction contained 15 bases not matched to a gene. CDR3 size: 18 residues.

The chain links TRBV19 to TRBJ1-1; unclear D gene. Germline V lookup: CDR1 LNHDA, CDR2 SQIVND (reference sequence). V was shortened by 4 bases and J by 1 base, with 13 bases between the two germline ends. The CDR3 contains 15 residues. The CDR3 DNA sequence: TGTGCCAGTAGTAACCCGACAACGGGGAACACTGAAGCTTTCTTT. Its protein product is CASSNPTTGNTEAFF.

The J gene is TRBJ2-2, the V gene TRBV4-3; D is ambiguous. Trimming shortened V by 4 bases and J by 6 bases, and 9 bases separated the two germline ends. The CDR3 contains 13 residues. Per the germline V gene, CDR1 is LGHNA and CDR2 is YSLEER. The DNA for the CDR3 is TGCGCCAGCAGCCTACGAACCCCCGGGGAGCTGTTTTTT. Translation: CASSLRTPGELFF.

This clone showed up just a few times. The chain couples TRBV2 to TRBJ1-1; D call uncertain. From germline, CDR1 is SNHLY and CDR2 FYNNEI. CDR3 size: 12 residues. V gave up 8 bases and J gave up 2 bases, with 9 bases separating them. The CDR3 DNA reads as TGTGCCAGCTTACAACGAAACACTGAAGCTTTCTTT. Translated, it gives CASLQRNTEAFF.

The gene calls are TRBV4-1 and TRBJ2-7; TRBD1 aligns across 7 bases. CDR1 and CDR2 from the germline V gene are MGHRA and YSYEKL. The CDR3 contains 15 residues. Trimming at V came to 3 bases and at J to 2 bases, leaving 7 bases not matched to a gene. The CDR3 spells CASSQAGTAAYEQYF. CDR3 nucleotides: TGCGCCAGCAGCCAGGCCGGGACAGCCGCCTACGAGCAGTACTTC.

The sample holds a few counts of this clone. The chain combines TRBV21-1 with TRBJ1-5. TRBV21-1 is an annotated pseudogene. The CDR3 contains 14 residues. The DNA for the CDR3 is TGTGCCATTGGACACGGGGTTAGCAATCAGCCCCAGCATTTT. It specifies CAIGHGVSNQPQHF.

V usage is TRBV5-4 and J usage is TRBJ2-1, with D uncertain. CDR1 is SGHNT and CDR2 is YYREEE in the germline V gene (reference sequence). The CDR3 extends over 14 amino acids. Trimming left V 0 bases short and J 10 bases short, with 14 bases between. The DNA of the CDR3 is TGTGCCAGCAGCTTGGGGGTTCTCGGCCGAGAGCAGTTCTTC. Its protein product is CASSLGVLGREQFF.

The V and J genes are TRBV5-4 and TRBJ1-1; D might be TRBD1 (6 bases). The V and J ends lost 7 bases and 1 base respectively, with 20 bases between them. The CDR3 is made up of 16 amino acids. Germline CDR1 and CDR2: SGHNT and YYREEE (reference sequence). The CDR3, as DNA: TGTGCCAGCGCCGATCGTGGGGGGCTTGGGAACACTGAAGCTTTCTTT. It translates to CASADRGGLGNTEAFF.

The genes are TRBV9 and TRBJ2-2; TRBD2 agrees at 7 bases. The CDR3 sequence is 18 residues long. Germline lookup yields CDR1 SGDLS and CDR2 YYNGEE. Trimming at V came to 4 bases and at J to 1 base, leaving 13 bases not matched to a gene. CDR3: CASSPRLGGPLNTGELFF. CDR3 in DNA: TGTGCCAGCAGCCCGCGTCTGGGAGGGCCCTTGAACACCGGGGAGCTGTTTTTT.

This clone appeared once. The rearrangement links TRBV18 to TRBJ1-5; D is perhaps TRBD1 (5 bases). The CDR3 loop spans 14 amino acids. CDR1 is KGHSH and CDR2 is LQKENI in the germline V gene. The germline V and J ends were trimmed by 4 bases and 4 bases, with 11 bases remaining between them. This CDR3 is CASSLSRGNQPQHF. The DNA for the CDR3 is TGTGCCAGCTCACTATCCCGGGGGAATCAGCCCCAGCATTTT.

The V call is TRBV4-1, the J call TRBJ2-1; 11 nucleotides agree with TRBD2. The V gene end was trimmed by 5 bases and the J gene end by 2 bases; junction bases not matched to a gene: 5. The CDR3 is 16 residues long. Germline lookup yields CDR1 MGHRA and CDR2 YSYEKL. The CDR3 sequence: CASSVLAGETYNEQFF. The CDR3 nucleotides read TGCGCCAGCAGCGTACTAGCGGGAGAAACCTACAATGAGCAGTTCTTC.

CDR3 in amino acids: CSVEGVRAPITYNEQFF. The CDR3 region has the DNA TGCAGCGTTGAAGGGGTACGAGCGCCCATTACCTACAATGAGCAGTTCTTC. V gene TRBV29-1 combines with J gene TRBJ2-1; D uncertain. This CDR3 has 17 residues. The germline CDR1 and CDR2 sequences are SQVTM and ANQGSEA. The V end lost 1 base, the J end lost 2 bases, and 18 bases lay between the germline ends.